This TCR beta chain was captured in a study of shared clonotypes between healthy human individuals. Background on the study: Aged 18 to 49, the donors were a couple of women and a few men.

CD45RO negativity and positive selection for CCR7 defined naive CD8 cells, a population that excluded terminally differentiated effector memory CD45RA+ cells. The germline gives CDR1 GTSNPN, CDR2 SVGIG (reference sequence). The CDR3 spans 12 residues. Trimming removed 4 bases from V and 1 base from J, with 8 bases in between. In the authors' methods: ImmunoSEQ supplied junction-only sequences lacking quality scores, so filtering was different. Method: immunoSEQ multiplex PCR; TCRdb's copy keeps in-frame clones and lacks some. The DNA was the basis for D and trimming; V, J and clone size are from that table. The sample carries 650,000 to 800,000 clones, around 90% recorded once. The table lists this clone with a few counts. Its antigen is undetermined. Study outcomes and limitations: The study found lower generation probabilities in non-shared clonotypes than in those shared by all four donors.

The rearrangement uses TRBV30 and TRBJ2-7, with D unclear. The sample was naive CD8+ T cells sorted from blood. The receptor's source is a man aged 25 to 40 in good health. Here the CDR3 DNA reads TGTGCCTGGAATGACCTATCCTACGAGCAGTACTTC. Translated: CAWNDLSYEQYF.